What follows is one T cell receptor (beta chain) and its context. Via MiXCR, TCRdb re-called the 5' RACE reads, giving one row per CDR3 protein. Altogether 350,000 to 550,000 distinct CDR3 sequences are present, roughly 20% being singletons, with the ten largest covering 15% to 20%. The data stem from a study of T cells after yellow fever vaccination. Trimming removed 1 base from V and 1 base from J, with 8 bases in between. Germline V gene lookup returns CDR1 SGHRS and CDR2 YFSETQ. The CDR3 is 14 amino acids. The chain recombines TRBV5-1 with TRBJ1-1, with D uncertain. Sample: PBMCs, taken before the yellow fever booster vaccination. The receptor comes from a man younger than 30 who received the YFV17D yellow fever vaccine. The CDR3 sequence is CASSLYSANTEAFF. CDR3 in DNA: TGCGCCAGCAGCTTGTACTCGGCGAACACTGAAGCTTTCTTT.